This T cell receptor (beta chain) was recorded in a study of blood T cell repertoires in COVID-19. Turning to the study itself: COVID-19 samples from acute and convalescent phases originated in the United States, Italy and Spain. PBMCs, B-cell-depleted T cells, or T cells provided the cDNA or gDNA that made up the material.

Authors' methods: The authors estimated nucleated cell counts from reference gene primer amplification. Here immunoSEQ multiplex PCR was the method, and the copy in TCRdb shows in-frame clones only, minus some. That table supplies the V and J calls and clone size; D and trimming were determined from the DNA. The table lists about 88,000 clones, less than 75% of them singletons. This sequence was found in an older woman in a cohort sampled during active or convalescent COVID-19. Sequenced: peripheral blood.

The CDR3 spells CASSQDTVIINNEQFF. The CDR3 region has the DNA TGCGCCAGCAGCCAAGATACGGTAATCATAAACAATGAGCAGTTCTTC. The rearrangement joins TRBV4-3 to TRBJ2-1; D call uncertain. Germline V gene lookup returns CDR1 LGHNA and CDR2 YSLEER. The CDR3 runs to 16 residues. The ends were cut back, 0 bases at V and 5 bases at J, with 14 bases in the middle.